What follows are 11 T cell receptor beta chains derived from one specimen sequenced in a study of glioma-infiltrating T cells. TCR alpha and beta CDR3 regions were amplified from RNA using iRepertoire nested multiplex PCR. One entry per CDR3 protein, called by TCRdb with MiXCR from the multiplex PCR reads. Here the sample spans approximately 90,000 distinct CDR3 sequences, about 25% being singletons. Source material: glioma tissue, nonneoplastic brain tissue, or PBMCs (not recorded which). These receptor sequences come from a human donor with low-grade glioma or glioblastoma, undergoing nonglioma brain surgery, or in good health (not recorded which).

In the case of this clonotype: The CDR3 end shows no conserved phenylalanine or tryptophan, and so a read error is likely. Here the CDR3 DNA reads TGTGCCAGCAGCCAAGATGAGTGGTCTAGCGGCACAGATACGCAGTATTCT. As protein: CASSQDEWSSGTDTQYS. The genes are TRBV4-2 and TRBJ2-3; possibly TRBD2 for D (6 bases). V dropped 0 bases and J dropped 1 base, with 14 bases sitting between them. CDR3 length: 17 amino acids. Germline V gives CDR1 LGHNA, CDR2 YNFKEQ.

This chain connects TRBV12-3 or TRBV12-4 to TRBJ1-1, with 7 bases that match TRBD1. This CDR3 region has 14 residues. J gave up 2 bases and V 5 bases, and 5 bases lay outside the gene matches. CDR3 coding DNA: TGTGCCAGCAGTAAGACAGGGATTAACACTGAAGCTTTCTTT. This sequence encodes CASSKTGINTEAFF.

In its sample, this clonotype was seen many times. The chain is built from TRBV6-1 and TRBJ2-5, with TRBD2 as a possible D gene (6 bases). V was pared by 7 bases and J by 2 bases, with 17 bases between. In germline, CDR1 is MNHNS, CDR2 SASEGT. The length of the CDR3 is 15 residues. DNA for the CDR3: TGTGCCAGCACCGCAGCGGGTGTAGCGCAAGAGACCCAGTACTTC. Translation gives CASTAAGVAQETQYF.

The rearrangement links TRBV3-1 to TRBJ2-2; 9 bases fit TRBD2. The V gene end was trimmed by 0 bases and the J gene end by 3 bases; junction bases not matched to a gene: 5. Germline V gene data show CDR1 as LGHDT and CDR2 as YNNKEL (reference sequence). The CDR3 extends over 17 amino acids. CDR3 nucleotides: TGTGCCAGCAGCCAAGATTGGGTAGCGGGGGACACCGGGGAGCTGTTTTTT. This encodes CASSQDWVAGDTGELFF.

In this sample, this clonotype turned up many times. The V call is TRBV3-1, the J call TRBJ2-5; D call uncertain. Germline CDR1 and CDR2: LGHDT and YNNKEL (reference sequence). CDR3 length: 16 residues. V was cut by 1 base and J by 1 base, with 13 bases left in between. The CDR3 DNA reads TGTGCCAGCAGCCAAGGTTCATGGCAAATCCAAGAGACCCAGTACTTC. Amino acid sequence: CASSQGSWQIQETQYF.

The CDR3 DNA reads as TGTGCCAGCTCACCATTTCGGGAGACCCAGTACTTC. It codes for CASSPFRETQYF. The chain uses TRBV18 and TRBJ2-5; D unresolved. The CDR3 sequence is 12 residues long. The germline V gene encodes CDR1 KGHSH and CDR2 LQKENI. V lost 2 bases, J lost 5 bases, and 6 bases lay in between. Combining the CDR3 with reference TRBV18 and TRBJ2-5 gives the whole variable domain NAGVMQNPRHLVRRRGQEARLRCSPMKGHSHVYWYRQLPEEGLKFMVYLQKENIIDESGMPKERFSAEFPKEGPSILRIQQVVRGDSAAYFCASSPFRETQYFGPGTRLLVL.

This clonotype was seen ten or more times. V and J are TRBV20-1 and TRBJ2-5; D is perhaps TRBD1 or TRBD2 (5 bases each). CDR3 length equals 15 residues. Germline V CDR1 and CDR2: DFQATT, SNEGSKA (reference sequence). V was pared by 5 bases and J by 0 bases, with 16 bases between. The CDR3 DNA reads as TGCAGTGCTCGACCGGGATCCAGGGACCAAGAGACCCAGTACTTC. The encoded protein is CSARPGSRDQETQYF.

V gene TRBV19 combines with J gene TRBJ2-7, with D tentatively TRBD1 or TRBD2 (5 bases each). Trimming removed 5 bases from V and 2 bases from J, with 13 bases in between. The CDR3 contains 14 residues. Per germline, CDR1 LNHDA and CDR2 SQIVND (reference sequence). The CDR3 nucleotides read TGTGCCAGTAGTTACGGGGCAATGACCTACGAGCAGTACTTC. Protein sequence: CASSYGAMTYEQYF.

This clonotype turned up a few times. This chain links TRBV12-3 or TRBV12-4 with TRBJ2-1, with D possibly being TRBD1 (5 bases). The V and J ends lost 1 base and 5 bases respectively, with 12 bases between them. This CDR3 has 15 amino acids. In DNA, the CDR3 is TGTGCCAGCAGTTTAGTATGGACACTAAACAATGAGCAGTTCTTC. Translating gives CASSLVWTLNNEQFF.

Note on this clonotype: A much larger clone differs from this one at a single base, so this may be a read error. J is TRBJ2-7 and V is TRBV20-1; maybe TRBD2 (7 bases). Looked up from germline, CDR1 is DFQATT and CDR2 is SNEGSKA (reference sequence). V lost 6 bases and J 4 bases, leaving 19 bases between the germline ends. This CDR3 has 14 amino acids. CDR3: CSASLGGGTYEQYF. Written as DNA, the CDR3 is TGCAGTGCATCCCTTGGGGGGGGCACATACGAGCAGTACTTC.

The table lists this clonotype with many counts. V is TRBV20-1 and J is TRBJ2-7; 9 bases line up with TRBD2. This CDR3 contains 15 residues. Looked up from germline, CDR1 is DFQATT and CDR2 is SNEGSKA (reference sequence). The trim removed 6 bases at V and 1 base at J, leaving 10 bases unmatched. CDR3 nucleotides: TGCAGTGCGAATCACGGCGGGAGGGTATCCTACGAGCAGTACTTC. Its protein is CSANHGGRVSYEQYF.